This T cell receptor beta chain was recovered during a study of OX40 agonist ivuxolimab in advanced cancers. Some clones are missing from TCRdb's copy, which holds only in-frame ones; the method was immunoSEQ multiplex PCR. The profile shows 60,000 to 100,000 clones, about 90% of them singletons. Concerning this clone: What it binds is unknown.

The study, taken as a whole, reports: It was also the case that some nonresponders had low normalized T-cell clonal expansion. At doses 0.1 to 3.0 mg/kg, CD4+ and CD8+ clones expanded.

Autoimmune disease history or systemic immunosuppression led to patient exclusion. J gave up 1 base and V 4 bases, and 14 bases lay outside the gene matches. CDR1 is ENHRY and CDR2 is SYGVKD in the germline V gene. This CDR3 region has 19 residues. This clonotype was obtained from an adult with an advanced solid tumor such as melanoma, head and neck, liver or kidney cancer. The sample was CD4+ or CD8+ T cells sorted from blood, taken in a trial of the OX40 agonist ivuxolimab. The rearrangement links TRBV10-3 to TRBJ2-7; 12 bases are a match to TRBD1. The chain's CDR3 is CAISAIPGQGAAFSYEQYF. CDR3 DNA sequence: TGTGCCATCAGTGCAATTCCGGGACAGGGGGCTGCCTTTTCCTACGAGCAGTACTTC.